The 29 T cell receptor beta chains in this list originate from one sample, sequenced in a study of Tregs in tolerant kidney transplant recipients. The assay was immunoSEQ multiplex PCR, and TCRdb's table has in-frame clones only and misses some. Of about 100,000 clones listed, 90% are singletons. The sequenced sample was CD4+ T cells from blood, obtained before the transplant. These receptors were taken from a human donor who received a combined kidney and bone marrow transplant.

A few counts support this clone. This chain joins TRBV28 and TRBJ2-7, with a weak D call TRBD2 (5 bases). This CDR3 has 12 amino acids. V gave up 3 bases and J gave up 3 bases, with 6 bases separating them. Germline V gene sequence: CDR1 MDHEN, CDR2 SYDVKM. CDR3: CASSFGIYEQYF. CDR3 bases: TGTGCCAGCAGTTTCGGGATCTACGAGCAGTACTTC. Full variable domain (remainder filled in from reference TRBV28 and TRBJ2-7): DVKVTQSSRYLVKRTGEKVFLECVQDMDHENMFWYRQDPGLGLRLIYFSYDVKMKEKGDIPEGYSVSREKKERFSLILESASTNQTSMYLCASSFGIYEQYFGPGTRLTVT.

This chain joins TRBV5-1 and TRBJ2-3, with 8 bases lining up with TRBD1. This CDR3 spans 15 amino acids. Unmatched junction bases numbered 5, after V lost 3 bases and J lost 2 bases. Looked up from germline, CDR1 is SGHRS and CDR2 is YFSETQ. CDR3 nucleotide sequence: TGCGCCAGCAGCTCCCGGGACAGGCTCACAGATACGCAGTATTTT. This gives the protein CASSSRDRLTDTQYF.

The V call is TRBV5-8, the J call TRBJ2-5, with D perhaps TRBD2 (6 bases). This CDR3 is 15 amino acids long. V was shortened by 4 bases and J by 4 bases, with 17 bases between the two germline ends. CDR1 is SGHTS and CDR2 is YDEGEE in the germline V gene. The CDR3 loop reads CASSDTAGRRETQYF. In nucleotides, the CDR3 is TGTGCCAGCAGCGACACGGCGGGGAGGAGAGAGACCCAGTACTTC.

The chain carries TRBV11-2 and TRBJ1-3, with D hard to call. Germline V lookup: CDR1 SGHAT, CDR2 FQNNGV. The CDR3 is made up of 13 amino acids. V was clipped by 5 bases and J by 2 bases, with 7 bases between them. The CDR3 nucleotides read TGTGCCAGCAGCCCCGGGACTGGAAACACCATATATTTT. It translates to CASSPGTGNTIYF.

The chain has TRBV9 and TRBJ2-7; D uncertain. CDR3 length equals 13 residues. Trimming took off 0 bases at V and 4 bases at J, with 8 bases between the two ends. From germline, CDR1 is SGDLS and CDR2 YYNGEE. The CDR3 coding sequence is TGTGCCAGCAGCGTAGCTCCCCGGTACGAGCAGTACTTC. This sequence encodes CASSVAPRYEQYF.

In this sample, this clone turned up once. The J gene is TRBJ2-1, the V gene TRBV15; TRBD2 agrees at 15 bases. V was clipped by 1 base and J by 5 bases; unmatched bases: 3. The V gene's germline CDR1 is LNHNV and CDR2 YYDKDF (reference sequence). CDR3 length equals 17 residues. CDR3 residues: CATSRGTSGRGDNEQFF. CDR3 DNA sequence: TGTGCCACCAGCAGAGGGACTAGCGGGAGGGGTGACAATGAGCAGTTCTTC.

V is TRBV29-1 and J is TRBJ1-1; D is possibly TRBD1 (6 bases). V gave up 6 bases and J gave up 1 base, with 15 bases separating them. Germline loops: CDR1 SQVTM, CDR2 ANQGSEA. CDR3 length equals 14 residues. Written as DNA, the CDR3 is TGCAGCGTGAAACAGGGCCGGGGGAACACTGAAGCTTTCTTT. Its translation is CSVKQGRGNTEAFF.

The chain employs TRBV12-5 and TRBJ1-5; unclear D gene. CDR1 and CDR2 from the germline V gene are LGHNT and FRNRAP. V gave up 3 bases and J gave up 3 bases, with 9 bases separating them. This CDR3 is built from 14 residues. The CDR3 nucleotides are TGTGCTAGTGGTTTTGGGCAGAACAATCAGCCCCAGCATTTT. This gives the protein CASGFGQNNQPQHF.

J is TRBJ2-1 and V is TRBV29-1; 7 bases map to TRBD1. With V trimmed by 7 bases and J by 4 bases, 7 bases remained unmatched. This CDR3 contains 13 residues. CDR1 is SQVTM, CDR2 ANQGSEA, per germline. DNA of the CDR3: TGCAGCGACTTGACAGGGACATACAATGAGCAGTTCTTC. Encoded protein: CSDLTGTYNEQFF.

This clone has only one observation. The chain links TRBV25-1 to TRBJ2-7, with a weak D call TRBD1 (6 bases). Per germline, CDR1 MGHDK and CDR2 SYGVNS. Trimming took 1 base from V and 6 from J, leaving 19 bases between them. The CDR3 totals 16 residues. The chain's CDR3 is CASSESGRGTLSEQYF. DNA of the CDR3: TGTGCCAGCAGTGAATCCGGCAGGGGCACCCTCTCCGAGCAGTACTTC.

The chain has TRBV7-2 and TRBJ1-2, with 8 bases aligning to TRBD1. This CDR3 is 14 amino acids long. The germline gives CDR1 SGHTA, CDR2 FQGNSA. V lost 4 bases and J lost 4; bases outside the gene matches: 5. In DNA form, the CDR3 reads TGTGCCAGCAGCTCCGGGACAGGCCTCTATGGCTACACCTTC. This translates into CASSSGTGLYGYTF.

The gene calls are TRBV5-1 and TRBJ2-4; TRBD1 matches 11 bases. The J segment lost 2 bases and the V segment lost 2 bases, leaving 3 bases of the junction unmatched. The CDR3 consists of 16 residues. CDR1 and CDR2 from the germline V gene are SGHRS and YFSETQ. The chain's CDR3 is CASSFGQGASKNIQYF. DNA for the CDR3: TGCGCCAGCAGCTTTGGACAGGGGGCGTCCAAAAACATTCAGTACTTC.

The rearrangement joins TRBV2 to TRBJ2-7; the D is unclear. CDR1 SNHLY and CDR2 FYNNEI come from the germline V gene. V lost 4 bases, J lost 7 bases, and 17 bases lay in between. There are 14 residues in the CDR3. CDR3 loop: CASSVEVVSGEQYF. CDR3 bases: TGTGCCAGCAGTGTAGAGGTGGTGAGTGGGGAGCAGTACTTC.

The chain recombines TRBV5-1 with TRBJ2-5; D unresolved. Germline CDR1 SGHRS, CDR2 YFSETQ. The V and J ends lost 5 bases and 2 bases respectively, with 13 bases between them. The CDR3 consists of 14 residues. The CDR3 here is CASSYGGGQETQYF. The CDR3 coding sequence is TGCGCCAGCAGTTACGGTGGCGGACAAGAGACCCAGTACTTC.

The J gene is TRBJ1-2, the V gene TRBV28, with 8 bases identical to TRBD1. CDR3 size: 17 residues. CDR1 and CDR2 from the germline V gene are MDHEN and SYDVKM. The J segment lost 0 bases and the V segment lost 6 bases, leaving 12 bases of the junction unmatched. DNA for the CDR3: TGTGCCAGCAGACCCTCCGGGACAGGCCTTACTAACTATGGCTACACCTTC. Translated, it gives CASRPSGTGLTNYGYTF.

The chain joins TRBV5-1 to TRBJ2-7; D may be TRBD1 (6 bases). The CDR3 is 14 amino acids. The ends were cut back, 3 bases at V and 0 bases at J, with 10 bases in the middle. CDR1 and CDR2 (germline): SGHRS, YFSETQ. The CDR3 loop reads CASSSGQSSYEQYF. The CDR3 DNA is TGCGCCAGCAGCTCCGGACAGAGCTCCTACGAGCAGTACTTC.

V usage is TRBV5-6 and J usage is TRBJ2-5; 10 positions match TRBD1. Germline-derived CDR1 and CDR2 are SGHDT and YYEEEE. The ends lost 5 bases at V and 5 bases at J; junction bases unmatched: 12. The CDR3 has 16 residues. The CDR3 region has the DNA TGTGCCAGCAGTAGACGGGGACAGGGGAAAGGGGAGACCCAGTACTTC. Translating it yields CASSRRGQGKGETQYF.

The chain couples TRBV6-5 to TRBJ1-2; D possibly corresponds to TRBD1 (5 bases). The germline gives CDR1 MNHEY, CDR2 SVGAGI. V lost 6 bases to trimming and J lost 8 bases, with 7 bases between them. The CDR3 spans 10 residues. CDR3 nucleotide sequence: TGTGCCAGCAGGGGGCTCGGCTACACCTTC. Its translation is CASRGLGYTF.

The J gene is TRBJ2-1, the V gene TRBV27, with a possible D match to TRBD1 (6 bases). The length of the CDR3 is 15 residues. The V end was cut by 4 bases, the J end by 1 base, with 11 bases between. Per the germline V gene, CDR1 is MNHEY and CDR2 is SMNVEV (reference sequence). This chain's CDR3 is CASSSYRDSYNEQFF. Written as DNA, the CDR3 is TGTGCCAGCAGTTCTTACAGGGATTCCTACAATGAGCAGTTCTTC.

CDR3 sequence (DNA): TGTGCCAGCAGCGTGGGGACAGGGGATGGCTACACCTTC. This gives the protein CASSVGTGDGYTF. The rearrangement joins TRBV9 to TRBJ1-2, with 10 bases fitting TRBD1. Germline CDR1 and CDR2: SGDLS and YYNGEE. The CDR3 is 13 residues long. Trimming at V came to 2 bases and at J to 6 bases, leaving 1 base not matched to a gene.

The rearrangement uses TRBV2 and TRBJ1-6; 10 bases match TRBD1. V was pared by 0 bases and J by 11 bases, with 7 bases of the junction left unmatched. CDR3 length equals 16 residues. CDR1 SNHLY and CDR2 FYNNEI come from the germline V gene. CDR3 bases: TGTGCCAGCAGTGAAGCGCCGGGACAGGGGAGGACACCCCTCCACTTT. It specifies CASSEAPGQGRTPLHF.

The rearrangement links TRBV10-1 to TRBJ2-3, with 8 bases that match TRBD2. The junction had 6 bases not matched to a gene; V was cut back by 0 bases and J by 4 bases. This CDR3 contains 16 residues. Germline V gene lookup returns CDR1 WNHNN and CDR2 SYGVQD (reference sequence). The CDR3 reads CASSESNGRAPDTQYF. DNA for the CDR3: TGCGCCAGCAGTGAGTCGAACGGGAGGGCCCCAGATACGCAGTATTTT.

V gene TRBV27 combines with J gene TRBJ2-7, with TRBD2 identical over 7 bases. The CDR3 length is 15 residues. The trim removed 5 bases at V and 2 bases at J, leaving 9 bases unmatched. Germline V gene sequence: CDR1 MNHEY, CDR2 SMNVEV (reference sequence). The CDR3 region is CASSPRGEGPYEQYF. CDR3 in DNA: TGTGCCAGCAGTCCCCGGGGGGAGGGGCCCTACGAGCAGTACTTC.

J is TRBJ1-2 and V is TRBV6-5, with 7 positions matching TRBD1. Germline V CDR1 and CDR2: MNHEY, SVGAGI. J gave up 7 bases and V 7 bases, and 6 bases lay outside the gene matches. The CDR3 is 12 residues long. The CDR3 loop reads CASTGQDSGYTF. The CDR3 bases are TGTGCCAGCACCGGACAGGACTCTGGCTACACCTTC.

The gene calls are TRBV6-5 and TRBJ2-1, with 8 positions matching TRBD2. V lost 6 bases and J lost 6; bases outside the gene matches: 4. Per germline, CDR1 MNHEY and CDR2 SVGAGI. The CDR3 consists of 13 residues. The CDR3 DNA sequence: TGTGCCAGCAGCCGGGGGGGGGCCAATGAGCAGTTCTTC. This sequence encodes CASSRGGANEQFF.

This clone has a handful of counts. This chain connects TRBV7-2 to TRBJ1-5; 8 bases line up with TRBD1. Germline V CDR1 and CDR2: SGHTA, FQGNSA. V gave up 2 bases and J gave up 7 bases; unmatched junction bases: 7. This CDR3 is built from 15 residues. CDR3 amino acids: CASSLNGQGRQPQHF. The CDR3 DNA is TGTGCCAGCAGCTTAAATGGACAGGGCCGGCAGCCCCAGCATTTT. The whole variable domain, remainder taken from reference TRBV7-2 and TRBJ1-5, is GAGVSQSPSNKVTEKGKDVELRCDPISGHTALYWYRQSLGQGLEFLIYFQGNSAPDKSGLPSDRFSAERTGGSVSTLTIQRTQQEDSAVYLCASSLNGQGRQPQHFGDGTRLSIL.

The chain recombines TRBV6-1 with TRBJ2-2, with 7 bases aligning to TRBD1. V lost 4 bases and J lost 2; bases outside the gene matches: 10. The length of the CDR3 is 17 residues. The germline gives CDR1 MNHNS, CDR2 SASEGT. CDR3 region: CASSALWGQRNTGELFF. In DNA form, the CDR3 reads TGTGCCAGCAGTGCTTTATGGGGACAGAGAAACACCGGGGAGCTGTTTTTT.

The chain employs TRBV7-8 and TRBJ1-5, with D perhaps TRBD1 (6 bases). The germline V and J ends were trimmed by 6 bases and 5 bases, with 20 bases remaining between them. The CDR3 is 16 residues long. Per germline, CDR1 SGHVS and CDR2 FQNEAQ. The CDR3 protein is CASSPKGVWEDQPQHF. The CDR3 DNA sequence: TGTGCCAGCAGTCCTAAGGGGGTTTGGGAAGATCAGCCCCAGCATTTT.

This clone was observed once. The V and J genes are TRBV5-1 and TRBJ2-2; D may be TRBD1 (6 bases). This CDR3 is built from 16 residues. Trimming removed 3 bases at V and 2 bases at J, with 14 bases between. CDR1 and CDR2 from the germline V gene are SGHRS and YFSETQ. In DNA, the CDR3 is TGCGCCAGCAGCTCACGGCCCGGGACAAACACCGGGGAGCTGTTTTTT. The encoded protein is CASSSRPGTNTGELFF.